This T cell receptor beta chain was captured in a study of CD8 T cells in ankylosing spondylitis. The ends lost 0 bases at V and 4 bases at J; junction bases unmatched: 9. Germline V CDR1 and CDR2: SGDLS, YYNGEE. This CDR3 is built from 16 residues. TCRdb used MiXCR to reprocess the 5' RACE reads, holding one entry per CDR3 protein. This sample has more than 300,000 distinct CDR3 sequences; roughly 10% occur once, and the top ten carry 9.1%. What was sequenced was blood, either unsorted or a sorted T cell fraction (not recorded which). The receptor was isolated from a female donor with ankylosing spondylitis or in good health (not recorded which). The chain employs TRBV9 and TRBJ1-2; 7 bases are shared with TRBD1. CDR3 in amino acids: CASSVGPSPGGYGYTF. The CDR3 DNA sequence: TGTGCCAGCAGCGTAGGCCCCTCGCCAGGGGGCTATGGCTACACCTTC. The full variable domain, with the rest looked up from reference TRBV9 and TRBJ1-2, is DSGVTQTPKHLITATGQRVTLRCSPRSGDLSVYWYQQSLDQGLQFLIQYYNGEERAKGNILERFSAQQFPDLHSELNLSSLELGDSALYFCASSVGPSPGGYGYTFGSGTRLTVV.